The rows below give T cell receptor delta chains drawn from one sample of a study of Vδ1+ human thymocytes. TCRdb re-processed the multiplex PCR reads via CATT. Altogether 70,000 or so delta-chain clones are present, about 35% being singletons, with the ten largest covering under 0.3%. The material sequenced was Vdelta1+ gamma-delta thymocytes from the thymus. These receptors all come from a boy younger than two who had congenital heart surgery. The CDR3 runs from the conserved cysteine through the conserved F or W. Each record gives: clone size, V gene, D gene, J gene, CDR3 protein, CDR3 DNA. A D gene is named only where the DNA matches it firmly. The size of a clone is reported for some rows only, either as once, few or many, or as a class for expanded clones.

clone_size: .
v_call: TRDV1
d_call: .
j_call: TRDJ1
cdr3_aa: CALGDPYQAPDSNKLIF
cdr3_nt: TGTGCTCTTGGGGATCCGTACCAGGCACCAGATTCTAATAAACTCATCTTT

clone_size: few
v_call: TRDV1
d_call: TRDD3
j_call: TRDJ1
cdr3_aa: CALGGLGDTREYTDKLIF
cdr3_nt: TGTGCTCTTGGGGGGCTGGGGGATACGCGGGAGTACACCGATAAACTCATCTTT

clone_size: many
v_call: TRDV2
d_call: .
j_call: TRDJ2
cdr3_aa: CACPASLTPLTAQLFF
cdr3_nt: TGTGCCTGTCCCGCTTCCCTGACCCCCTTGACAGCACAACTCTTCTTT

clone_size: few
v_call: TRDV2
d_call: .
j_call: TRDJ1
cdr3_aa: CACGLGVTHTDKLIF
cdr3_nt: TGTGCCTGTGGATTGGGGGTCACTCACACCGATAAACTCATCTTT

clone_size: .
v_call: TRDV1
d_call: TRDD3
j_call: TRDJ1
cdr3_aa: CALGWGRASYWGIHDKLIF
cdr3_nt: TGTGCTCTTGGGTGGGGGCGAGCCTCTTACTGGGGGATACACGATAAACTCATCTTT

clone_size: .
v_call: TRDV1
d_call: .
j_call: TRDJ1
cdr3_aa: CALGGPSSLATGYTDKLIF
cdr3_nt: TGTGCTCTTGGGGGCCCTTCTTCCCTAGCCACTGGGTACACCGATAAACTCATCTTT

clone_size: few
v_call: TRDV1
d_call: TRDD3
j_call: TRDJ1
cdr3_aa: CALGELDGGGYYWGILPGYTDKLIF
cdr3_nt: TGTGCTCTTGGGGAACTTGACGGAGGGGGGTACTACTGGGGGATACTCCCCGGCTACACCGATAAACTCATCTTT

clone_size: few
v_call: TRDV1
d_call: TRDD3
j_call: TRDJ1
cdr3_aa: CALGELSDPLLGDTDGDKLIF
cdr3_nt: TGTGCTCTTGGGGAACTATCCGATCCTTTACTGGGGGATACTGACGGCGATAAACTCATCTTT

clone_size: few
v_call: TRDV1
d_call: TRDD3
j_call: TRDJ1
cdr3_aa: CALGEPPPSTGGYLMDKLIF
cdr3_nt: TGTGCTCTTGGGGAACCCCCCCCCTCTACTGGGGGATACCTAATGGATAAACTCATCTTT

clone_size: once
v_call: TRDV1
d_call: TRDD3
j_call: TRDJ1
cdr3_aa: CALGEPSKFYHGGSRRADKLIF
cdr3_nt: TGTGCTCTTGGGGAACCGTCGAAATTTTACCATGGGGGATCCCGTAGGGCCGATAAACTCATCTTT

clone_size: few
v_call: TRDV1
d_call: .
j_call: TRDJ1
cdr3_aa: CALTDGGGDKLIF
cdr3_nt: TGTGCTCTTACGGATGGTGGTGGCGATAAACTCATCTTT

clone_size: few
v_call: TRDV1
d_call: TRDD3
j_call: TRDJ1
cdr3_aa: CALGDPSLLGDDTDKLIF
cdr3_nt: TGTGCTCTTGGGGACCCTTCCCTACTGGGGGATGACACCGATAAACTCATCTTT

clone_size: .
v_call: TRDV1
d_call: TRDD3
j_call: TRDJ1
cdr3_aa: CALGEPSFPHEGYAGKLIF
cdr3_nt: TGTGCTCTTGGGGAACCTTCCTTCCCACACGAGGGATACGCCGGTAAACTCATCTTT

clone_size: few
v_call: TRDV1
d_call: TRDD2
j_call: TRDJ1
cdr3_aa: CALGEPLPTRVWGQTDKLIF
cdr3_nt: TGTGCTCTTGGGGAGCCTCTTCCTACTCGGGTCTGGGGCCAAACCGATAAACTCATCTTT

clone_size: few
v_call: TRDV1
d_call: TRDD3
j_call: TRDJ1
cdr3_aa: CALGELATDAPLGDLTDKLIF
cdr3_nt: TGTGCTCTTGGGGAACTAGCTACAGACGCCCCTTTGGGGGATCTTACCGATAAACTCATCTTT

clone_size: .
v_call: TRDV1
d_call: TRDD3
j_call: TRDJ1
cdr3_aa: CAFGGYPDKLIF
cdr3_nt: TGTGCTTTTGGGGGATACCCCGATAAACTCATCTTT

clone_size: few
v_call: TRDV1
d_call: TRDD3
j_call: TRDJ1
cdr3_aa: CALGKRSYPGWGIRSTTDKLIF
cdr3_nt: TGTGCTCTTGGGAAGCGTTCCTACCCGGGGTGGGGGATACGCTCTACAACCGATAAACTCATCTTT

clone_size: .
v_call: TRDV1
d_call: TRDD3
j_call: TRDJ1
cdr3_aa: CALGELRPPPFYWGMNPYTDKLIF
cdr3_nt: TGTGCTCTTGGGGAACTACGGCCGCCGCCGTTCTACTGGGGGATGAACCCCTACACCGATAAACTCATCTTT

clone_size: .
v_call: TRDV1
d_call: TRDD3
j_call: TRDJ1
cdr3_aa: CALTLGDMADKLIF
cdr3_nt: TGTGCTCTAACCCTGGGGGATATGGCCGATAAACTCATCTTT

clone_size: few
v_call: TRDV1
d_call: TRDD3
j_call: TRDJ1
cdr3_aa: CALGELVRPTGGYSYTDKLIF
cdr3_nt: TGTGCTCTTGGGGAACTAGTTCGACCTACCGGGGGATACTCGTACACCGATAAACTCATCTTT

clone_size: medium-sized
v_call: TRDV2
d_call: TRDD3
j_call: TRDJ1
cdr3_aa: CAVQNWGDKLIF
cdr3_nt: TGTGCTGTGCAGAACTGGGGCGATAAACTCATCTTT

clone_size: .
v_call: TRDV1
d_call: TRDD3
j_call: TRDJ1
cdr3_aa: CALGELTYVPRGGISSNYTDKLIF
cdr3_nt: TGTGCTCTTGGGGAACTTACCTACGTCCCGAGGGGGGGGATAAGCTCGAATTACACCGATAAACTCATCTTT

clone_size: few
v_call: TRDV1
d_call: TRDD3
j_call: TRDJ1
cdr3_aa: CALGELVLPVLGGTPTKLIF
cdr3_nt: TGTGCTCTTGGGGAACTAGTCCTACCCGTACTGGGGGGGACACCTACTAAACTCATCTTT

clone_size: once
v_call: TRDV1
d_call: .
j_call: TRDJ1
cdr3_aa: CALGEHLVTDQLIF
cdr3_nt: TGTGCTCTTGGGGAACACCTTGTTACCGATCAACTCATCTTT

clone_size: .
v_call: TRDV1
d_call: .
j_call: TRDJ1
cdr3_aa: CALGDMSTEYTDKLIF
cdr3_nt: TGTGCTCTTGGGGACATGAGTACTGAGTACACCGATAAACTCATCTTT

clone_size: .
v_call: TRDV1
d_call: .
j_call: TRDJ1
cdr3_aa: CAHGESLGPYPSIPPYTDKLIF
cdr3_nt: TGTGCTCATGGGGAATCCCTGGGTCCTTACCCCTCGATACCCCCTTACACCGATAAACTCATCTTT

clone_size: .
v_call: TRDV1
d_call: TRDD3
j_call: TRDJ1
cdr3_aa: CALGESDSSYLQLGDTDTDKLIF
cdr3_nt: TGTGCTCTTGGGGAATCGGATTCTTCCTACCTCCAGTTGGGGGATACGGACACCGATAAACTCATCTTT

clone_size: .
v_call: TRDV1
d_call: TRDD2
j_call: TRDJ1
cdr3_aa: CALGERPSYCSPDTDKLIF
cdr3_nt: TGTGCTCTTGGGGAGCGGCCTTCCTACTGTTCGCCCGATACCGATAAACTCATCTTT

clone_size: .
v_call: TRDV1
d_call: .
j_call: TRDJ1
cdr3_aa: CALGELITQPPRVGKLIF
cdr3_nt: TGTGCTCTTGGGGAACTAATCACACAGCCGCCCAGGGTGGGTAAACTCATCTTT

clone_size: .
v_call: TRDV1
d_call: .
j_call: TRDJ1
cdr3_aa: CALGDILSSSYTDKLIF
cdr3_nt: TGTGCTCTTGGGGACATCCTTTCCTCGTCGTACACCGATAAACTCATCTTT

clone_size: .
v_call: TRDV1
d_call: .
j_call: TRDJ1
cdr3_aa: CALNVMGGTSYTDKLIF
cdr3_nt: TGTGCTCTTAATGTAATGGGTGGGACTTCCTACACCGATAAACTCATCTTT

clone_size: .
v_call: TRDV1
d_call: TRDD2
j_call: TRDJ1
cdr3_aa: CALGENPSYDLGNDKLIF
cdr3_nt: TGTGCTCTTGGGGAAAACCCTTCCTACGATCTGGGGAACGATAAACTCATCTTT

clone_size: .
v_call: TRDV1
d_call: TRDD3
j_call: TRDJ1
cdr3_aa: CALGRSGLSLRGWGIFDRELIF
cdr3_nt: TGTGCTCTTGGACGGTCCGGTCTCTCCCTACGGGGCTGGGGGATTTTCGACCGGGAACTCATCTTT

clone_size: .
v_call: TRDV1
d_call: .
j_call: TRDJ1
cdr3_aa: CALGEPPRVGTDKLIF
cdr3_nt: TGTGCTCTTGGGGAACCCCCTCGAGTTGGCACCGATAAACTCATCTTT

clone_size: .
v_call: TRDV1
d_call: TRDD2
j_call: TRDJ1
cdr3_aa: CALGEGSAFLKAIEGELHPYTDKLIF
cdr3_nt: TGTGCTCTTGGGGAAGGATCGGCCTTCCTTAAAGCTATTGAGGGAGAATTACACCCTTACACCGATAAACTCATCTTT

clone_size: .
v_call: TRDV1
d_call: .
j_call: TRDJ1
cdr3_aa: CALGEGFRNADKLIF
cdr3_nt: TGTGCTCTTGGGGAGGGGTTTCGGAACGCCGATAAACTCATCTTT

clone_size: few
v_call: TRDV1
d_call: .
j_call: TRDJ1
cdr3_aa: CALGELAPGVPSYTDKLIF
cdr3_nt: TGTGCTCTTGGGGAACTGGCTCCGGGGGTTCCTTCGTACACCGATAAACTCATCTTT

clone_size: few
v_call: TRDV1
d_call: TRDD3
j_call: TRDJ1
cdr3_aa: CALGDLPSFLGVLGDKTDKLIF
cdr3_nt: TGTGCTCTTGGGGACCTGCCGTCCTTCCTAGGAGTACTGGGGGATAAAACCGATAAACTCATCTTT

clone_size: .
v_call: TRDV1
d_call: .
j_call: TRDJ1
cdr3_aa: CALGELSRGPAGYTDKLIF
cdr3_nt: TGTGCTCTTGGGGAACTTTCCCGGGGCCCCGCCGGGTACACCGATAAACTCATCTTT

clone_size: .
v_call: TRDV1
d_call: TRDD3
j_call: TRDJ1
cdr3_aa: CALGETGLKQPGGLWKLIF
cdr3_nt: TGTGCTCTTGGGGAAACGGGCCTAAAACAACCTGGGGGTCTATGGAAACTCATCTTT

clone_size: .
v_call: TRDV1
d_call: .
j_call: TRDJ1
cdr3_aa: CALGELVSLPRPTDKLIF
cdr3_nt: TGTGCTCTTGGGGAACTAGTATCCCTACCGCGCCCCACCGATAAACTCATCTTT

clone_size: .
v_call: TRDV1
d_call: .
j_call: TRDJ1
cdr3_aa: CALGEFLPMSGLGAWAYTDKLIF
cdr3_nt: TGTGCTCTTGGGGAGTTTCTTCCTATGTCTGGCCTGGGGGCCTGGGCGTACACCGATAAACTCATCTTT

clone_size: .
v_call: TRDV1
d_call: .
j_call: TRDJ1
cdr3_aa: CALGNFLPMGIKGPKLIF
cdr3_nt: TGTGCTCTTGGGAACTTCCTGCCTATGGGGATAAAGGGGCCAAAACTCATCTTT

clone_size: .
v_call: TRDV1
d_call: .
j_call: TRDJ1
cdr3_aa: CALGPRLYDKLIF
cdr3_nt: TGTGCTCTTGGGCCCCGTCTGTACGATAAACTCATCTTT

clone_size: .
v_call: TRDV1
d_call: TRDD3
j_call: TRDJ1
cdr3_aa: CALGTPGASPYWGIRGRRKLIF
cdr3_nt: TGTGCTCTTGGGACGCCCGGGGCGTCCCCTTACTGGGGGATACGCGGGCGGAGGAAACTCATCTTT

clone_size: .
v_call: TRDV1
d_call: TRDD3
j_call: TRDJ1
cdr3_aa: CALGELPTRSGGYAGMSKLIF
cdr3_nt: TGTGCTCTTGGGGAACTTCCTACACGATCTGGGGGATACGCGGGCATGTCTAAACTCATCTTT

clone_size: few
v_call: TRDV1
d_call: .
j_call: TRDJ1
cdr3_aa: CALGERETYMGITDKLIF
cdr3_nt: TGTGCTCTTGGGGAACGGGAGACGTATATGGGGATTACCGATAAACTCATCTTT

clone_size: few
v_call: TRDV1
d_call: .
j_call: TRDJ1
cdr3_aa: CALGELGYVWTDKLIF
cdr3_nt: TGTGCTCTTGGGGAACTAGGTTACGTGTGGACCGATAAACTCATCTTT

clone_size: few
v_call: TRDV1
d_call: TRDD3
j_call: TRDJ1
cdr3_aa: CALGELFGLGDNDKLIF
cdr3_nt: TGTGCTCTTGGGGAACTCTTCGGACTGGGGGATAACGATAAACTCATCTTT

clone_size: .
v_call: TRDV1
d_call: TRDD3
j_call: TRDJ1
cdr3_aa: CALGDLKIWGYDKLIF
cdr3_nt: TGTGCTCTTGGGGACCTTAAGATTTGGGGATACGATAAACTCATCTTT

clone_size: .
v_call: TRDV1
d_call: .
j_call: TRDJ1
cdr3_aa: CALGVLSHPGIYTDRLIF
cdr3_nt: TGTGCTCTTGGGGTGCTTTCTCACCCGGGGATCTACACCGATAGACTCATCTTT

clone_size: .
v_call: TRDV1
d_call: TRDD3
j_call: TRDJ1
cdr3_aa: CALGEQLVLGDTGKLIF
cdr3_nt: TGTGCTCTTGGGGAACAACTAGTACTGGGGGATACAGGTAAACTCATCTTT

clone_size: .
v_call: TRDV1
d_call: TRDD3
j_call: TRDJ1
cdr3_aa: CALGEKTHGSTGGRLIF
cdr3_nt: TGTGCTCTTGGGGAAAAAACCCACGGGTCCACTGGGGGACGGCTCATCTTT